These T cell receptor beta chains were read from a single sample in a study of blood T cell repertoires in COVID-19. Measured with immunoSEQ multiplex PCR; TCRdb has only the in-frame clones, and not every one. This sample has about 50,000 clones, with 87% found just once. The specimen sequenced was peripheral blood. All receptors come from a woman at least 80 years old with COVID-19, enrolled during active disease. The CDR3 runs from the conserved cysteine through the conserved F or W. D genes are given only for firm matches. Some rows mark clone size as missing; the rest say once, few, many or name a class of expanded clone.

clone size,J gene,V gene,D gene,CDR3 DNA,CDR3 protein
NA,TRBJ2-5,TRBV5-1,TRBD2,TGCGCCAGCAGCCTCGGGACTAGCGGGGAAGAGACCCAGTACTTC,CASSLGTSGEETQYF
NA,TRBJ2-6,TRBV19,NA,TGTGCCAGTAGTAAGGAGCTTTTCCGCTCTGGGGCCAACGTCCTGACTTTC,CASSKELFRSGANVLTF
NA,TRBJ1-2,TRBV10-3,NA,TGTGCCATCAGTGAGTCACAGGGCTGGGACTATGGCTACACCTTC,CAISESQGWDYGYTF
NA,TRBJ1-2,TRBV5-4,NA,TGTGCCAGCAGCTTGACAGGGACCAATGGCTACACCTTC,CASSLTGTNGYTF
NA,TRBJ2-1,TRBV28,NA,TGTGCCAGCGGAGGGGCTTCCTACAATGAGCAGTTCTTC,CASGGASYNEQFF
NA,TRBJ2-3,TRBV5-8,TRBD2,TGTGCCAGCAGCCGAGGCCTCGGGACTAGCGGGATCACAGATACGCAGTATTTT,CASSRGLGTSGITDTQYF
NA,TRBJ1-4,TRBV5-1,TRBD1,TGCGCCAGCAGCACGGAGACAGGGTATGAAAAACTGTTTTTT,CASSTETGYEKLFF
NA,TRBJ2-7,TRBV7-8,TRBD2,TGTGCCAGCAGCAGGGGACTAGGAAACTCCTACGAGCAGTACTTC,CASSRGLGNSYEQYF
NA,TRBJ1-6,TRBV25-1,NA,TGTGCCAGCAGGACAGGAGGCTCACCCCTCCACTTT,CASRTGGSPLHF
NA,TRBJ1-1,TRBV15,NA,TGTGCCACCAGCAGAGGAGACACTGAAGCTTTCTTT,CATSRGDTEAFF
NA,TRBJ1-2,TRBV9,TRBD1,TGTGCCAGCAGCCCAGAGGACAGGGCCGGGGGCTACACCTTC,CASSPEDRAGGYTF
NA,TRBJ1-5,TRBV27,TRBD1,TGTGCCAGCAGTTCGTTGACAGGGGGGAGCAATCAGCCCCAGCATTTT,CASSSLTGGSNQPQHF
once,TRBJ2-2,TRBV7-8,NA,TGTGCCAGCAGCCCCCTCGCCGGGTACGTGACCGGGGAGCTGTTTTTT,CASSPLAGYVTGELFF
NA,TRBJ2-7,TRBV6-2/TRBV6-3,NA,TGTGCCAGCAGTTACTCGGCCGGGAGCTACAGTCAGCACTTC,CASSYSAGSYSQHF
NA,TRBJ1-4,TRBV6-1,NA,TGTGCCAGCAGTGAACTAGAGAATGAAAAACTGTTTTTT,CASSELENEKLFF
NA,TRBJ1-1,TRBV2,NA,TGTGCCAGCAGCGGACAGCCGAACACTGAAGCTTTCTTT,CASSGQPNTEAFF
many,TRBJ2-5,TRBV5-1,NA,TGCGCCAGCACACATCAAGAGACCCAGTACTTC,CASTHQETQYF
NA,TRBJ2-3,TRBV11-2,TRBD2,TGTGCCAGCAGCTTAGCTCGGCGGCGTCTAGCGGGGACCACAGATACGCAGTATTTT,CASSLARRRLAGTTDTQYF
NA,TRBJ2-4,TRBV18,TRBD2,TGTGCCAGCTCATCTTCTAGCGGGAGAGTAGCCAAAAACATTCAGTACTTC,CASSSSSGRVAKNIQYF
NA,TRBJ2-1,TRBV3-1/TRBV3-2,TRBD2,TGTGCCAGCAGCCAAGCTAGCGGGACCTACAATGAGCAGTTCTTC,CASSQASGTYNEQFF
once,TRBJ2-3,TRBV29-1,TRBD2,TGCAGCGTTGCTCGCGGGAGGGCAGATACGCAGTATTTT,CSVARGRADTQYF
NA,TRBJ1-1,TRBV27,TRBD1,TGTGCCAGCTCACCGGACAGGATGAACACTGAAGCTTTCTTT,CASSPDRMNTEAFF
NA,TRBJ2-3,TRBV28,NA,TGTGCCAGCAGTTTATGGGCCACAATCACAGATACGCAGTATTTT,CASSLWATITDTQYF
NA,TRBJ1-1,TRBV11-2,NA,TGTGCCAGCAGCCCTCAGGGGTCGGTAATCACTGAAGCTTTCTTT,CASSPQGSVITEAFF
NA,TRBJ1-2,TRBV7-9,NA,TGTGCCAGCAGCTTAGTCCCGGCGCAGCGCCTCTCCTATGGCTACACCTTC,CASSLVPAQRLSYGYTF
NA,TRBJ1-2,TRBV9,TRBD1,TGTGCCAGCAGCCCAACCGGGACAGGGGTCTATGGCTACACCTTC,CASSPTGTGVYGYTF
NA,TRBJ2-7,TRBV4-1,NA,TGCGCCAGCAGCCACTCCGGACACACCTACGAGCAGTACTTC,CASSHSGHTYEQYF
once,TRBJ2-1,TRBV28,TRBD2,TGTGCCAGCAGAGACCGGGGGGGGCGGTCCTACAATGAGCAGTTCTTC,CASRDRGGRSYNEQFF
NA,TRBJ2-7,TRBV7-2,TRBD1,TGTGCCAGCAGCTCTGGACAGGGGGACTACCTAAACTACGAGCAGTACTTC,CASSSGQGDYLNYEQYF
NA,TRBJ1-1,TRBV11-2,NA,TGTGCCAGCAGAGGGAGTGGGAATGAAGCTTTCTTT,CASRGSGNEAFF
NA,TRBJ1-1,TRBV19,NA,TGTGCCAGTAGTATCAGGGGCGCCGGCACTGAAGCTTTCTTT,CASSIRGAGTEAFF
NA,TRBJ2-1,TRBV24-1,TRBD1,TGTGCCACCAGTGATTTTCAGGGGGTAAGGAATGAGCAGTTCTTC,CATSDFQGVRNEQFF
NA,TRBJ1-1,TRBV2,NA,TGTGCCAGCGGGCTTAACAGTCGGAACACTGAAGCTTTCTTT,CASGLNSRNTEAFF
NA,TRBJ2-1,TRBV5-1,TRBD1,TGCGCCAGCAGCACGGGACAGCTAGACAATGAGCAGTTCTTC,CASSTGQLDNEQFF
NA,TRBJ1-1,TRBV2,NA,TGTGCCAGCAGTCCGGACAGCGTCAAAGCTTTCTTT,CASSPDSVKAFF
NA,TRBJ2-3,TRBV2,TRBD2,TGTGCCAGCAGTTTGGCTAGCGGGGATACGCAGTATTTT,CASSLASGDTQYF
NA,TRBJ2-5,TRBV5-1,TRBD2,TGCGCCAGCAGCTTGTTAGCGGGGGGGCAAGAGACCCAGTACTTC,CASSLLAGGQETQYF
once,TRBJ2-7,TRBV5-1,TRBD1,TGCGCCAGCAGCTTACAGGGGTCTACCTACGAGCAGTACTTC,CASSLQGSTYEQYF
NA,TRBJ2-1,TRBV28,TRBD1,TGTGCCAGCAGCCCCGGGACAGGGTCCTACAATGAGCAGTTCTTC,CASSPGTGSYNEQFF
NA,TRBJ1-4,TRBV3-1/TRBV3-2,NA,TGTGCCAGCAGCCAAGAGGGCCAAGCAACTAATGAAAAACTGTTTTTT,CASSQEGQATNEKLFF
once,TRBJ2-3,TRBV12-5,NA,TGTGCTAGTGGTTTGGGACTGAGCCTCACAGATACGCAGTATTTT,CASGLGLSLTDTQYF
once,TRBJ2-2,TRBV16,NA,TGTGCCAGCAGCCTTCAGGCGTTGGGAGGAGTAACCGGGGAGCTGTTTTTT,CASSLQALGGVTGELFF
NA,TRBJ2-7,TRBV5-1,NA,TGCGCCAGCAGCTCCACAGGGTACCACGAGCAGTACTTC,CASSSTGYHEQYF
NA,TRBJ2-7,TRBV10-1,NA,TGCGCCAGCAGTGGTGCAGATTCCTACGAGCAGTACTTC,CASSGADSYEQYF
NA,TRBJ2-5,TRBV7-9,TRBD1,TGTGCCAGCAGCTCCACAGGGGTGGAGACCCAGTACTTC,CASSSTGVETQYF
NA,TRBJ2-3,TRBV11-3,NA,TGTGCCAGCAGCTTAGGTCTAAGCACAGATACGCAGTATTTT,CASSLGLSTDTQYF
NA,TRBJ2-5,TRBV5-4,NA,TGTGCCAGCAGCAGGGGAGGGGGATCAGAGACCCAGTACTTC,CASSRGGGSETQYF
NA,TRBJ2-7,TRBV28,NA,TGTGCCAGCAGTCTGCAGGGATACGAGCAGTACTTC,CASSLQGYEQYF
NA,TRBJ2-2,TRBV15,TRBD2,TGTGCCACCAGCAGAAGACTAGCGGGAGCTAACACCGGGGAGCTGTTTTTT,CATSRRLAGANTGELFF
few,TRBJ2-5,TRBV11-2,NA,TGTGCCAGCAGCTTCGGGGAGGGCAGGGGAATTCAAGAGACCCAGTACTTC,CASSFGEGRGIQETQYF
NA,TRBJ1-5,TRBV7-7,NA,TGTGCTAGCAGCCTGACAATTGGAGGGCAGCCCCAGCATTTT,CASSLTIGGQPQHF
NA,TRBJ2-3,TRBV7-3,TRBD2,TGTGCCAGCAGCTTAGGTAGCGGGGGGCTCTATGGTACGCAGTATTTT,CASSLGSGGLYGTQYF